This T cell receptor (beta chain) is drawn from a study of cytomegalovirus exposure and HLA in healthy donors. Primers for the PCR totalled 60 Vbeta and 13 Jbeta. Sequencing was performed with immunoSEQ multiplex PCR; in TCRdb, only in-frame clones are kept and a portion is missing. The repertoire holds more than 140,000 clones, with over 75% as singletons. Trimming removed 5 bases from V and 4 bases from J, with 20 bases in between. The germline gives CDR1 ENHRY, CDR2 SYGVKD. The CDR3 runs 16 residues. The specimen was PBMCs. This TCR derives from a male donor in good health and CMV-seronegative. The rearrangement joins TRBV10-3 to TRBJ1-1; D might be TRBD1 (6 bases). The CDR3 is CAISQTFTGIGTEAFF. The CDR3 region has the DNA TGTGCCATCAGTCAGACCTTTACAGGGATCGGCACTGAAGCTTTCTTT.